Below, 5 T cell receptor beta chains from the same sample are listed, as sequenced in a study of cytomegalovirus exposure and HLA in healthy donors. Use of 60 Vbeta and 13 Jbeta primers characterized the PCR. Method: immunoSEQ multiplex PCR; TCRdb's copy keeps in-frame clones and lacks some. The sample has 100,000 to 150,000 clones, 65% to 80% seen once; the top ten hold approximately 13%. The sequenced material came from PBMCs. These receptors were taken from a woman aged 55-75 years in good health and CMV-seropositive.

The sample holds a few counts of this clone. This chain uses TRBV6-1 with TRBJ2-3, with D maybe TRBD1 (5 bases). Germline CDR1 and CDR2: MNHNS and SASEGT. Trimming took 3 bases from V and 5 from J, leaving 12 bases between them. CDR3 length: 14 residues. In DNA, the CDR3 is TGTGCCAGCAGTGATGCAGGGTACGGAGATACGCAGTATTTT. It is translated as CASSDAGYGDTQYF.

J is TRBJ1-1 and V is TRBV5-1; D is undetermined. The V end was cut by 5 bases, the J end by 3 bases, with 8 bases between. Germline V gene lookup returns CDR1 SGHRS and CDR2 YFSETQ. This CDR3 comprises 12 residues. The CDR3: CASRGGYTEAFF. The CDR3 DNA reads as TGCGCCAGCAGAGGAGGGTACACTGAAGCTTTCTTT.

V gene TRBV4-2 combines with J gene TRBJ2-2; TRBD1 agrees at 7 bases. There are 15 residues in the CDR3. Germline assignment: CDR1 LGHNA and CDR2 YNFKEQ. Trimming took 1 base from V and 2 from J; bases not matched to a gene: 1. This chain's CDR3 is CASSQGTGNTGELFF. The CDR3, as DNA: TGTGCCAGCAGCCAAGGGACAGGTAACACCGGGGAGCTGTTTTTT.

Written as DNA, the CDR3 is TGTGCCAGCAGCGCAGGGTCCGGGACTAGCGGGAGGAATGAGCAGTTCTTC. Protein product: CASSAGSGTSGRNEQFF. The chain carries TRBV7-3 and TRBJ2-1; 15 positions match TRBD2. The CDR3 totals 17 residues. Germline assignment: CDR1 SGHTA and CDR2 FQGTGA. V lost 5 bases to trimming and J lost 7 bases; unmatched junction nucleotides: 9.

V usage is TRBV28 and J usage is TRBJ2-3, with D tentatively TRBD2 (5 bases). Per germline, CDR1 MDHEN and CDR2 SYDVKM. Deletions cut 7 bases from V and 1 base from J, with 12 bases between. This CDR3 is 14 amino acids long. CDR3 protein: CASTQGGGTDTQYF. CDR3 DNA: TGTGCCAGCACCCAAGGAGGAGGCACAGATACGCAGTATTTT.